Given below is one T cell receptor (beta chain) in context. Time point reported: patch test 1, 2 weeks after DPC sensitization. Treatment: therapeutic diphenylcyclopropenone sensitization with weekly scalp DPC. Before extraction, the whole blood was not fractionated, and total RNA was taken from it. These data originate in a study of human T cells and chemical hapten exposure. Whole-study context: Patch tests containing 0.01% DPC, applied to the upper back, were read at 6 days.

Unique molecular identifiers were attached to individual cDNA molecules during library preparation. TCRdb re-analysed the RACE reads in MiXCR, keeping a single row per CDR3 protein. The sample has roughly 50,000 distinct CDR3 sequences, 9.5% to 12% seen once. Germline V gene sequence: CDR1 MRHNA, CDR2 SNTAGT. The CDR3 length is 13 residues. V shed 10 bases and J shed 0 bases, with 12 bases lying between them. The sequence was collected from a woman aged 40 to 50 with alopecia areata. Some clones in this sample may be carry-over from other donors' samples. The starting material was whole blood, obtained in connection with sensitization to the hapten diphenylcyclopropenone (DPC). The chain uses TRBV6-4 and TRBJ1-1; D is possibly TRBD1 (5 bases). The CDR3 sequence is CATSRELNTEAFF. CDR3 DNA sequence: TGTGCCACCAGCAGGGAACTGAACACTGAAGCTTTCTTT.